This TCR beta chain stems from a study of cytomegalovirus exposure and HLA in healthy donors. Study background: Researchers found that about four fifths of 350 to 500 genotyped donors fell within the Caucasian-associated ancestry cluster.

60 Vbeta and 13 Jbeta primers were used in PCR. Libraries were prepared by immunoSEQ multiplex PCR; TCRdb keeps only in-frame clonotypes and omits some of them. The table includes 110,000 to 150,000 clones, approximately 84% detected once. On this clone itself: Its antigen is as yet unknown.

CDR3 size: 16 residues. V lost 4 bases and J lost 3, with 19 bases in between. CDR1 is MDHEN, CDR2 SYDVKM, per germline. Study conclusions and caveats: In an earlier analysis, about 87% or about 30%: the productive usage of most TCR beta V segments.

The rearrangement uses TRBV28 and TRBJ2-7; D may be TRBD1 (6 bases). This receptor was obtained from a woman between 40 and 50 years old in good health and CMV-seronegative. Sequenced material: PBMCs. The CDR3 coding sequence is TGTGCCAGCAGTTCCCCCCCCACAGGGCTCAACTACGAGCAGTACTTC. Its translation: CASSSPPTGLNYEQYF.